The table lists the clone carrying this T cell receptor beta chain with many counts. Its antigen remains unknown. 5'RACE template switching added a universal primer site and UMIs to TCR cDNA. In TCRdb, the 5' RACE reads were re-called with MiXCR into one record per CDR3 protein. Of some 350,000 distinct CDR3 sequences listed, 4% are singletons. This CDR3 comprises 14 residues. V lost 1 base, J lost 0 bases, and 4 bases lay in between. The germline V gene encodes CDR1 LGHNA and CDR2 YSLEER. This entry is derived from a study of T cells after yellow fever vaccination. On the study more broadly: Where fractions had low cell numbers, libraries were prepared from them with the SMART-Seq v4 Ultra Low Input RNA kit. General observations from the study: Clones from primary vaccination mostly reappeared after the booster (96% CD4, about 88% CD8). Weaker, the secondary response had a peak occurring faster, on day 5 versus 15.

This chain uses TRBV4-3 with TRBJ2-1, with D hard to call. The clonotype was recovered from a man between 18 and 29 years old who received the YFV17D yellow fever vaccine. Sequenced here: PBMCs, sampled 5 days after the yellow fever booster vaccination. CDR3 sequence: CASSQGDSYNEQFF. The CDR3 DNA reads as TGCGCCAGCAGCCAAGGGGACTCCTACAATGAGCAGTTCTTC.